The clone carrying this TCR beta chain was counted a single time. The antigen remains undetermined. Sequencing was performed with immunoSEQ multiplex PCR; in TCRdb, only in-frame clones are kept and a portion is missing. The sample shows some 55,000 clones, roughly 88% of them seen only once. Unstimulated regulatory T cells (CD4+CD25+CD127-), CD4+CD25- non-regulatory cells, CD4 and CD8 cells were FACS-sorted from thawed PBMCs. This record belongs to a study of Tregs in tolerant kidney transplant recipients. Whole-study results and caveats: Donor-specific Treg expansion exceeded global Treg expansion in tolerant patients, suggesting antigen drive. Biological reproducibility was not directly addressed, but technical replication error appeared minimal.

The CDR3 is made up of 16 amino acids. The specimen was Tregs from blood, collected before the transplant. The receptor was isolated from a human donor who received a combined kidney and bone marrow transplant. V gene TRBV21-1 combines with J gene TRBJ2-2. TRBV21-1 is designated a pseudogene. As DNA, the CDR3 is TGTGCCAGCAGCATGGGGCCGGGGATGGGCACCGGGGAGCTGTTTTTT. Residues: CASSMGPGMGTGELFF.